This T cell receptor beta chain was documented in a study of blood T cell repertoires in COVID-19 (TCRdb year 2020). Some background on the complete study: Collaborator samples came from the United States, Italy and Spain and covered acute and convalescent phases of COVID-19. The material from the prospective study consisted of cDNA or gDNA derived from T cells, B-cell-depleted T cells, or PBMCs. The dataset comprised deeply sampled blood TCRbeta repertoires from subjects exposed to, actively infected with, or recovered from COVID-19. The repertoires were released in a freely available public database meant as a resource for research on the immune response to SARS-CoV-2. The samples were drawn from the first 160 participants of the ongoing ImmuneRACE study and from 1,254 subjects provided by 6 global collaborators. Sample metadata almost always included a de-identified subject ID, COVID-19 status, age in years and sex. HLA class I and class II types, where available, came from metadata supplied by the sample provider rather than from assay-based typing.

Collaborating institutions collected whole blood in K2EDTA tubes following their own protocols. For TCRbeta analysis, collaborators shipped samples in one of three forms: frozen whole blood, isolated PBMCs, or DNA extracted from either of those sample types. This clone appeared a single time. This receptor's antigen is unknown. No much larger clone exists at a distance of one base, and base qualities are not known. Points the paper makes about the study in general: The quantity of clinical and demographic metadata differed by source and by participant and was supplied without curation.

TCRbeta CDR3 regions were amplified from genomic DNA by means of the immunoSEQ Assay, a bias-controlled multiplex PCR. The source study handled its data this way. The number of nucleated cells in each sample was estimated from the amplification of reference gene primers within the assay. To quantify the absolute abundance of each unique TCRbeta CDR3 rearrangement, sequence reads were collapsed and filtered. Productive Simpson clonality was computed per sample as the square root of Simpson's diversity index over productive rearrangements. The table was pulled from immuneACCESS by TCRdb, which kept in-frame rearrangements only. Such tables lose some clones; where checked, under half of the loss comes from unresolved V genes, and the rest has no known cause. Clonal size and the V and J genes are those of that table, whereas D and trimming came from the DNA. Within this sample are under 150,000 clones, with approximately 83% of them counted one time only. Roughly a tenth of the sample comes from the top ten.

Trimming leaves V shorter by 3 bases and J shorter by 5 bases, with the junction holding 13 bases beyond the gene matches. Including cysteine and phenylalanine, the CDR3 has 16 amino acids. CDR3 DNA only is kept here, 48 bases in frame from base 1. For CDR1 and CDR2, the germline V gene (reference sequence) lists DFQATT and SNEGSKA. Here the chain combines TRBV20-1 and TRBJ2-5, with 9 central nucleotides matching TRBD2. This TCR derives from a man older than 75 with acute or convalescent COVID-19. Sequences were obtained from peripheral blood. The DNA sequence reads TGCAGTGCTAGTGGTAATTTAGCGGGAGAACGGGAGACCCAGTACTTC. This yields the protein CSASGNLAGERETQYF.